This T cell receptor beta chain was captured by sequencing in a study of T cell repertoires in cytomegalovirus infection. Study as a whole: It was recently identified HLA-C-restricted and well-studied HLA-B-restricted CMV epitopes that the study used.

CDR3 length equals 11 residues. Trimming stripped 10 bases from V and 3 bases from J, with 9 bases between. With regard to this clonotype: The target antigen is unknown.

TCRdb processed the reads anew with MiXCR; each CDR3 protein has one entry. The repertoire holds hundreds of thousands of distinct CDR3 sequences, with 31% as singletons. Sequencing was performed on cultured CD8+ T cells from PBMCs, taken from culture after CMV antigen stimulation. The clonotype originates from a human donor in good health (CMV status not recorded). Some clones in this sample may be carry-over from other donors' samples. The chain recombines TRBV12-3 or TRBV12-4 with TRBJ1-2; D is possibly TRBD1 (5 bases). The DNA for the CDR3 is TGTGCCACCAAGACAGACTATGGCTACACCTTC. This codes for CATKTDYGYTF.